This TCR beta chain appears in the sequencing data of a study of blood T cell repertoires in COVID-19. In the authors' methods: Reference gene primer amplification in the assay estimated nucleated cell counts. This table comes from immunoSEQ multiplex PCR, and its TCRdb copy is limited to in-frame clones, with some not included. V, J and clone size are those of that table, while D and trimming were read from the DNA. The data hold around 500,000 clones, with 70% to 90% observed a single time. The TCR was taken from a woman aged 55-70 years who had recovered from COVID-19. Sequencing was done on a sample of PBMCs or T cells enriched from blood (not recorded which).

Here the CDR3 reads CAISATSGTLYNEQFF. CDR3 DNA sequence: TGTGCCATCAGTGCTACTAGCGGTACCCTTTACAATGAGCAGTTCTTC. The chain uses TRBV10-3 and TRBJ2-1; TRBD2 matches 8 bases. The germline V gene has CDR1 ENHRY and CDR2 SYGVKD. The CDR3 sequence is 16 residues long. V lost 4 bases to trimming and J lost 4 bases; unmatched junction nucleotides: 9.